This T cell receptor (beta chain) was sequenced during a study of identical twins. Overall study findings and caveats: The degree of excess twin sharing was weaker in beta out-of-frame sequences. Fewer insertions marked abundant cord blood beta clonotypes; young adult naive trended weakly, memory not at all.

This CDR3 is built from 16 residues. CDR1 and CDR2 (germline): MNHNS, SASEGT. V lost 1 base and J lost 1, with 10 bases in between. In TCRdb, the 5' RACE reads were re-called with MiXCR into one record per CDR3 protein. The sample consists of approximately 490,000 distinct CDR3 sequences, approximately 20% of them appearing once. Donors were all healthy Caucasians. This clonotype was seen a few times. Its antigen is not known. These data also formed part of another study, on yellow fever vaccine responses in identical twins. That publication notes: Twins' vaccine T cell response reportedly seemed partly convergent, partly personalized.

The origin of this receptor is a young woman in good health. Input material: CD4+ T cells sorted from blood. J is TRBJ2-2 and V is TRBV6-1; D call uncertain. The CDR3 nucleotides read TGTGCCAGCAGTGAAGATGGGCGCTTGAACACCGGGGAGCTGTTTTTT. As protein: CASSEDGRLNTGELFF.